This passage covers 25 T cell receptor beta chains from one sample sequenced in a study of Graves' ophthalmopathy and Graves' hyperthyroidism. RNA transcripts served as template for amplifying TCR beta CDR3 sequences. Following a first-round RT-PCR that used HTBI primers, a second-round multiplex PCR was carried out. Each CDR3 protein is one row after TCRdb ran MiXCR on the multiplex PCR reads. The sample carries around 520,000 distinct CDR3 sequences, under 40% recorded once. The material sequenced was peripheral blood or thyroid tissue (not recorded which). These receptor sequences come from an adult man with Graves' hyperthyroidism.

This sequence joins TRBV3-1 and TRBJ1-2; no clear D. Deletions cut 1 base from V and 0 bases from J, with 18 bases between. This CDR3 contains 18 residues. The V gene's germline CDR1 is LGHDT and CDR2 YNNKEL (reference sequence). This chain's CDR3 is CASSQVAAVGPPNYGYTF. Written as DNA, the CDR3 is TGTGCCAGCAGCCAAGTTGCGGCAGTGGGTCCCCCTAACTATGGCTACACCTTC.

This clonotype was observed a few times. The chain combines TRBV24-1 with TRBJ2-7, with D maybe TRBD2 (7 bases). There are 13 residues in the CDR3. CDR1 and CDR2 (germline): KGHDR, SFDVKD. Trimming pared 7 bases from V and 2 bases from J, leaving 11 bases between. The CDR3 reads CATRDSGTYEQYF. CDR3 sequence (DNA): TGTGCCACCAGGGACAGCGGGACCTACGAGCAGTACTTC.

This clonotype has more than one count but fewer than ten. The gene calls are TRBV27 and TRBJ2-7, with D maybe TRBD2 (6 bases). Looked up from germline, CDR1 is MNHEY and CDR2 is SMNVEV (reference sequence). Deletions cut 8 bases from V and 4 bases from J, with 9 bases between. The CDR3 length is 11 residues. The CDR3 sequence: CASAAGYEQYF. The DNA of the CDR3 is TGTGCCAGCGCCGCGGGATACGAGCAGTACTTC.

This clonotype was found a few times. This chain uses TRBV7-8 with TRBJ1-6; D is unresolved. CDR3 length equals 14 residues. Trimming stripped 6 bases from V and 10 bases from J, with 16 bases between. CDR1 and CDR2 from the germline V gene are SGHVS and FQNEAQ. Written as DNA, the CDR3 is TGTGCCAGCAGTTTGGAGGGTCCCGGGTCACCCCTCCACTTT. It is translated as CASSLEGPGSPLHF.

At least ten counts were recorded for this clonotype. The chain carries TRBV5-5 and TRBJ2-5, with D possibly being TRBD1 (6 bases). Per the germline V gene, CDR1 is SGHKS and CDR2 is YYEKEE (reference sequence). V lost 4 bases, J lost 5 bases, and 15 bases lay in between. The CDR3 extends over 14 amino acids. Here the CDR3 reads CASSTGQRGETQYF. Here the CDR3 DNA reads TGTGCCAGCAGCACCGGACAGAGAGGGGAGACCCAGTACTTC.

This clonotype was observed many times. This chain connects TRBV20-1 to TRBJ1-5; maybe TRBD1 (5 bases). The V and J ends lost 6 bases and 2 bases respectively, with 11 bases between them. This CDR3 comprises 13 residues. Germline V gene data show CDR1 as DFQATT and CDR2 as SNEGSKA (reference sequence). In nucleotides, the CDR3 is TGCAGTGCAAGGGGAAGGGGCAATCAGCCCCAGCATTTT. It is translated as CSARGRGNQPQHF.

This clonotype was seen many times. The chain links TRBV24-1 to TRBJ2-7; D perhaps matches TRBD2 (5 bases). Germline lookup yields CDR1 KGHDR and CDR2 SFDVKD. V was pared by 12 bases and J by 1 base, with 15 bases between. The CDR3 extends over 13 amino acids. CDR3 sequence (DNA): TGTGCCGTCGCCTCTCCGGGGTCCTACGAGCAGTACTTC. This encodes CAVASPGSYEQYF.

The gene calls are TRBV20-1 and TRBJ2-5, with 7 bases identical to TRBD2. CDR3 length equals 15 residues. V lost 4 bases and J lost 0; bases outside the gene matches: 8. CDR1 DFQATT and CDR2 SNEGSKA come from the germline V gene (reference sequence). The CDR3 nucleotides read TGCAGTGCTAAAGGGAACGGGGGGAACCAAGAGACCCAGTACTTC. As protein: CSAKGNGGNQETQYF.

This sequence joins TRBV10-3 and TRBJ2-5; the match to TRBD2 covers 10 bases. CDR1 is ENHRY and CDR2 is SYGVKD in the germline V gene. The length of the CDR3 is 14 residues. V lost 8 bases to trimming and J lost 4 bases; unmatched junction nucleotides: 7. The CDR3 coding sequence is TGTGCCATCCGAGGACTAGCGGAGGGAGAGACCCAGTACTTC. Its translation is CAIRGLAEGETQYF.

The genes are TRBV29-1 and TRBJ1-2; D possibly corresponds to TRBD1 (5 bases). CDR3 length equals 11 residues. V was clipped by 7 bases and J by 8 bases, with 14 bases between them. CDR1 and CDR2 (germline): SQVTM, ANQGSEA. The DNA for the CDR3 is TGCAGCGGGGGTTCAGGGACCGGCTACACCTTC. Its translation: CSGGSGTGYTF.

This clonotype was picked up many times. This sequence joins TRBV12-3 or TRBV12-4 and TRBJ1-4; D not resolved. The CDR3 contains 12 residues. V was shortened by 6 bases and J by 7 bases, with 9 bases between the two germline ends. The CDR3 loop is CASSPHFEKLFF. The CDR3 DNA is TGTGCCAGCAGCCCCCATTTTGAAAAACTGTTTTTT.

This clonotype came up many times. At one of its ends the junction is not consistent with the germline gene, which may arise from a read error. J is TRBJ2-2 and V is TRBV7-7; D gene unclear. Germline V gene lookup returns CDR1 SSHAT and CDR2 FNYEAQ (reference sequence). The CDR3 loop spans 16 amino acids. CDR3 sequence: CASSLGSITNTGELFF. Here the CDR3 DNA reads TGTGCTAGCAGCTTAGGGTCCATTACGAACACCGGGGAGCTGTTTTTT.

This clonotype has more than one count but fewer than ten. The chain recombines TRBV9 with TRBJ2-5; 11 nucleotides line up with TRBD2. The CDR3 runs 17 residues. The ends lost 0 bases at V and 5 bases at J; junction bases unmatched: 9. CDR1 SGDLS and CDR2 YYNGEE come from the germline V gene. CDR3 residues: CASSVGNSGGAHETQYF. The CDR3 DNA sequence: TGTGCCAGCAGCGTAGGGAATAGCGGGGGGGCCCATGAGACCCAGTACTTC. The full variable domain, rest sourced from reference TRBV9 and TRBJ2-5, is DSGVTQTPKHLITATGQRVTLRCSPRSGDLSVYWYQQSLDQGLQFLIQYYNGEERAKGNILERFSAQQFPDLHSELNLSSLELGDSALYFCASSVGNSGGAHETQYFGPGTRLLVL.

This chain connects TRBV25-1 to TRBJ2-5; possible D gene TRBD2, 6 bases. The CDR3 runs 14 residues. V lost 4 bases to trimming and J lost 0 bases, with 9 bases between them. Germline assignment: CDR1 MGHDK and CDR2 SYGVNS. The CDR3 protein is CASSAEGYQETQYF. The CDR3 nucleotides read TGTGCCAGCAGTGCGGAGGGTTACCAAGAGACCCAGTACTTC.

There are many counts of this clonotype. Here the CDR3 DNA reads TGTGCCAGCAGCCTAGGGGGCCAGATTAATCAGCCCCAGCATTTT. Translation gives CASSLGGQINQPQHF. The rearrangement uses TRBV9 and TRBJ1-5, with 7 bases fitting TRBD1. Trimming removed 4 bases from V and 4 bases from J; junction bases left unmatched: 8. The CDR3 consists of 15 residues. Germline loops: CDR1 SGDLS, CDR2 YYNGEE.

Concerning this clonotype: Mismatch with germline at one junction end may stem from a read error. The chain recombines TRBV29-1 with TRBJ2-5, with 8 bases lining up with TRBD1. Per germline, CDR1 SQVTM and CDR2 ANQGSEA. The CDR3 spans 12 residues. The CDR3 region has the DNA TGCAGCTATGGACAGGGACGAGGAGGGGAGTTCTTC. This gives the protein CSYGQGRGGEFF.

At least ten counts were recorded for this clonotype. This rearrangement joins TRBV27 to TRBJ1-5; unclear D gene. CDR1 and CDR2 (germline): MNHEY, SMNVEV (reference sequence). This CDR3 contains 13 residues. The ends were cut back, 3 bases at V and 4 bases at J, with 7 bases in the middle. The CDR3 nucleotides are TGTGCCAGCAGTTTTTCGACTAATCAGCCCCAGCATTTT. Amino acid sequence: CASSFSTNQPQHF.

In its sample, this clonotype was seen once. Sequence at one end of the junction differs from germline and may be a read error. The chain carries TRBV29-1 and TRBJ1-4, with 11 positions matching TRBD1. Germline V gene data show CDR1 as SQVTM and CDR2 as ANQGSEA. This CDR3 has 14 amino acids. The CDR3 nucleotides are TGCAGCGTTGCGGACAGGGGGCTTAATGAAAGACTGTTTTTT. This translates into CSVADRGLNERLFF.

About this clonotype: Here the CDR3 omits its conserved ending phenylalanine or tryptophan, so a read error is the likely source. This sequence joins TRBV20-1 and TRBJ1-6; D is unresolved. V lost 3 bases and J lost 7, with 19 bases in between. The germline gives CDR1 DFQATT, CDR2 SNEGSKA (reference sequence). CDR3 length: 16 amino acids. Here the CDR3 reads CSARARQGTSNSPLHL. CDR3 DNA sequence: TGCAGTGCTAGGGCGAGACAAGGCACCTCGAATTCACCCCTCCACCTT.

This clonotype came up many times. V and J are TRBV24-1 and TRBJ2-5; D gene unclear. The CDR3 has 13 residues. Trimming removed 4 bases at V and 1 base at J, with 6 bases between. Germline V lookup: CDR1 KGHDR, CDR2 SFDVKD. Here the CDR3 reads CATSEGRQETQYF. Written as DNA, the CDR3 is TGTGCCACCAGTGAAGGGCGCCAAGAGACCCAGTACTTC.

As concerns this clonotype: This may be a read error, as it is one base from a much larger clone. The CDR3 is CASSGSRLQGNTEALF. As DNA, the CDR3 is TGTGCCAGCAGTGGGAGTCGGCTACAGGGGAACACTGAAGCTCTCTTT. The rearrangement links TRBV2 to TRBJ1-1, with 7 bases that match TRBD1. Per germline, CDR1 SNHLY and CDR2 FYNNEI. The CDR3 loop spans 16 amino acids.

The table lists this clonotype with many counts. The rearrangement uses TRBV5-5 and TRBJ1-5; D is undetermined. The germline gives CDR1 SGHKS, CDR2 YYEKEE (reference sequence). The CDR3 runs to 14 residues. Trimming took 1 base from V and 1 from J, leaving 6 bases between them. CDR3 nucleotide sequence: TGTGCCAGCAGCTTGCTAGAGAGCAATCAGCCCCAGCATTTT. Its translation is CASSLLESNQPQHF.

In the case of this clonotype: At one of its ends the junction is not consistent with the germline gene, which may arise from a read error. The chain combines TRBV24-1 with TRBJ2-5; D uncertain. The CDR3 covers 13 residues. Germline assignment: CDR1 KGHDR and CDR2 SFDVKD. The CDR3 nucleotides are TGTGCCACCGGTGATGTCGGAAGAGGGACCCAGTACTTC. Translation gives CATGDVGRGTQYF.

This clonotype was recorded many times. The rearrangement joins TRBV5-6 to TRBJ1-2; weak D call: TRBD1 (6 bases). Germline lookup yields CDR1 SGHDT and CDR2 YYEEEE. This CDR3 has 14 amino acids. Trimming took off 6 bases at V and 6 bases at J, with 18 bases between the two ends. CDR3 coding DNA: TGTGCCAGCAAAATACAGGGCATAATGAATGGCTACACCTTC. Translating gives CASKIQGIMNGYTF.

About this clonotype itself: Germline is not matched at one junction end, which may reflect a read error. The V gene is TRBV7-9, the J gene TRBJ1-2; 9 bases agree with TRBD1. The CDR3 has 13 amino acids. Germline assignment: CDR1 SEHNR and CDR2 FQNEAQ (reference sequence). The CDR3 DNA reads TGTGCCAACAGCTTACAGGGGGCCTTTGGCTACACCTTC. This sequence encodes CANSLQGAFGYTF.